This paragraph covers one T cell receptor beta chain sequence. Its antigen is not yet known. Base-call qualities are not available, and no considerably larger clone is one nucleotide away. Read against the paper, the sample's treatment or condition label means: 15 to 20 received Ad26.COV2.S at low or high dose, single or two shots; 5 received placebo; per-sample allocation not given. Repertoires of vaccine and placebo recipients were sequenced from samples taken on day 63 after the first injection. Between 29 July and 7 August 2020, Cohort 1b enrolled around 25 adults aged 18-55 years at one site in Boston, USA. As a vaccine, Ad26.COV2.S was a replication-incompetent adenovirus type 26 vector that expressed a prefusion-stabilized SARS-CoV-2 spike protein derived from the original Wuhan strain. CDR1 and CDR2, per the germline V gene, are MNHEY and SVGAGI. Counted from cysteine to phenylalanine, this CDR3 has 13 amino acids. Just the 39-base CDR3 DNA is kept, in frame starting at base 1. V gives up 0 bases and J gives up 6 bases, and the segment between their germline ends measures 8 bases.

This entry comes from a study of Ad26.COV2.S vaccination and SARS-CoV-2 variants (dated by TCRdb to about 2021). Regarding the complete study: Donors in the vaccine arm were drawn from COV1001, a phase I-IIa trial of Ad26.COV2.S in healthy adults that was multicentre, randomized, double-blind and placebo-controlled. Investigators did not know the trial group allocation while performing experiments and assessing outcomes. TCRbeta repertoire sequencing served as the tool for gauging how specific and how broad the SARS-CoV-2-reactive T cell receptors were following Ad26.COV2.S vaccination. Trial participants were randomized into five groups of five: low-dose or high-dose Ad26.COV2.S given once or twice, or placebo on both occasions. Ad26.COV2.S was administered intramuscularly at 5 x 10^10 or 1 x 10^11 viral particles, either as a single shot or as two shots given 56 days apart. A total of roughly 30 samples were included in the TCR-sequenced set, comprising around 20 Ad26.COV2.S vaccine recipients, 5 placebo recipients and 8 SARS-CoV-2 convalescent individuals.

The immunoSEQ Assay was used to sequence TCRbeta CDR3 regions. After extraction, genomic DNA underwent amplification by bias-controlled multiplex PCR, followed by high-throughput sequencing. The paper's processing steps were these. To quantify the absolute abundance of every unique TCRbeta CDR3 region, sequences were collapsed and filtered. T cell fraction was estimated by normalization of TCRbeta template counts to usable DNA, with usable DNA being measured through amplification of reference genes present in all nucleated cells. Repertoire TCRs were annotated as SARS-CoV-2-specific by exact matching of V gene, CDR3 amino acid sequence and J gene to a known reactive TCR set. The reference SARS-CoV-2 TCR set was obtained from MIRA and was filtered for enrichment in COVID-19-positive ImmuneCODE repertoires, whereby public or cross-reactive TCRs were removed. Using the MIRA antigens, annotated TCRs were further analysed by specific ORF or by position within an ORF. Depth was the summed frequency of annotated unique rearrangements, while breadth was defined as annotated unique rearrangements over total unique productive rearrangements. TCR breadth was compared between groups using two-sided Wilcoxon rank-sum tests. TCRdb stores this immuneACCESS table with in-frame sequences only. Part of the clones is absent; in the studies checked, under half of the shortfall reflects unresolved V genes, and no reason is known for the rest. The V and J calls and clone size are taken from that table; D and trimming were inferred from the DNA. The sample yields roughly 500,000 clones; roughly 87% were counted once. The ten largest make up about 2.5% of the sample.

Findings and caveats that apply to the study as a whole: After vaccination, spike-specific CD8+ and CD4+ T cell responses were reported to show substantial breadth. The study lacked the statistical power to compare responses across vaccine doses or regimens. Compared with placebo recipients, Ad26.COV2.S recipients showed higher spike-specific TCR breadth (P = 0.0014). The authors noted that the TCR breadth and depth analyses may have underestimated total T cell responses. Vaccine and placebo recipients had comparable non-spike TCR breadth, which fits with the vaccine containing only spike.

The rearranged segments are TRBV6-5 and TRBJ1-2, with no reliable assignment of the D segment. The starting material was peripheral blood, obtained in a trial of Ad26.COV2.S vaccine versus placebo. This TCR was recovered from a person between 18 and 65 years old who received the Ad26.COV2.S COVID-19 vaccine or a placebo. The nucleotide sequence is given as TGTGCCAGCAGTTACTCGTGGGGAGATGGCTACACCTTC. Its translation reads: CASSYSWGDGYTF.